This T cell receptor beta chain was recorded in a study of long-term antiretroviral therapy in people with HIV. Whole-study context: The oldest samples precede the 2015 immediate-ART recommendation by about a decade. Findings of the study overall: Information pertaining to ART adherence, viral resistance or therapeutic modifications was not obtained. In samples taken after ART, diversity increased but remained below transplant donor control levels.

V lost 5 bases and J 10 bases, leaving 17 bases between the germline ends. The germline gives CDR1 SGHNT, CDR2 YENEEA. This CDR3 spans 13 amino acids. A note on this clone: Its antigen is unknown.

The libraries were made with immunoSEQ v3.0 at survey level. This table comes from immunoSEQ multiplex PCR, and its TCRdb copy is limited to in-frame clones, with some not included. The sample lists roughly 17,000 clones; 75% to 85% were seen once. The chain employs TRBV11-3 and TRBJ2-5; perhaps TRBD2 as D (6 bases). The clonotype was recovered from a man aged 45-65 years with HIV. Sequencing used unsorted PBMCs, obtained 0.3 years before starting antiretroviral therapy. The CDR3 loop reads CASSPITREDQYF. The CDR3 DNA is TGTGCCAGCAGCCCTATCACCAGGGAGGACCAGTACTTC.